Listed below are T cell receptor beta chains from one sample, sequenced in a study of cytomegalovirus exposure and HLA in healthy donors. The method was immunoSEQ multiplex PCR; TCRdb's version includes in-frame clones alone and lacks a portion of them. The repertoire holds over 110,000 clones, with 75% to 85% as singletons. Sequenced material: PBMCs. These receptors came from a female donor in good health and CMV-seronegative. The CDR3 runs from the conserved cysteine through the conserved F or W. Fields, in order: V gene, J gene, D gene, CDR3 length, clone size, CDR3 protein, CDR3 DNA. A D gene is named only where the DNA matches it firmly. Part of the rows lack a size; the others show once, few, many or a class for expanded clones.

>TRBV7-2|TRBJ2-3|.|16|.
CASSSGVSPSTDTQYF
TGTGCCAGCAGCTCGGGGGTATCTCCGAGCACAGATACGCAGTATTTT
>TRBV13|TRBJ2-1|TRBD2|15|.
CASSLVRRSGIGQFF
TGTGCCAGCAGCTTAGTTCGACGAAGCGGGATAGGGCAGTTCTTC
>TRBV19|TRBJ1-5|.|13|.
CASTGTWNQPQHF
TGTGCCAGTACGGGTACTTGGAATCAGCCCCAGCATTTT
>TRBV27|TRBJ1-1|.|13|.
CASSPTRQTEAFF
TGTGCCAGCAGTCCAACCCGACAAACTGAAGCTTTCTTT
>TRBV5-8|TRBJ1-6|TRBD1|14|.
CASSLGQGGSPLHF
TGTGCCAGCAGCTTGGGACAGGGGGGATCACCCCTCCACTTT
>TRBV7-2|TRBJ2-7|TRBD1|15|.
CASSSMDRGPYEQYF
TGTGCCAGCAGCTCAATGGACAGGGGGCCCTACGAGCAGTACTTC
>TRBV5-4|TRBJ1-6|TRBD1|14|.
CASTTGTANSPLHF
TGTGCCAGCACCACCGGGACAGCGAATTCACCCCTCCACTTT
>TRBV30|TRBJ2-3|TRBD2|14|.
CACGTSGGWDTQYF
TGTGCCTGCGGGACTAGCGGGGGGTGGGATACGCAGTATTTT
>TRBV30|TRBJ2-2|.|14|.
CAGNREIGAGELFF
TGTGCCGGGAACAGGGAGATCGGAGCCGGGGAGCTGTTTTTT
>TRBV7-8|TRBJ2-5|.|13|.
CASRLTEQETQYF
TGTGCCAGCAGACTTACAGAACAAGAGACCCAGTACTTC
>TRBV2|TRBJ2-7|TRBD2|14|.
CASREGLAGYEQYF
TGTGCCAGCAGGGAGGGACTAGCGGGCTACGAGCAGTACTTC
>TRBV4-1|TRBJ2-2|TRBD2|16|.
CASTHPSGANTGELFF
TGCGCCAGCACCCATCCTAGCGGGGCGAACACCGGGGAGCTGTTTTTT
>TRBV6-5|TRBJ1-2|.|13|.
CASRRTEIYGYTF
TGTGCCAGCAGACGGACAGAGATATATGGCTACACCTTC
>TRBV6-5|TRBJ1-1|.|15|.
CASSYSIGRAFAAFF
TGTGCCAGCAGTTACTCGATAGGCAGGGCGTTCGCAGCTTTCTTT
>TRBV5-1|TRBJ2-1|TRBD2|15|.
CASSETSGGAFEQFF
TGCGCCAGCAGCGAGACTAGCGGGGGGGCCTTTGAGCAGTTCTTC
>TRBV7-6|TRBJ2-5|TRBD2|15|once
CASSLSGGPQETQYF
TGTGCCAGCAGCCTCAGCGGGGGGCCCCAAGAGACCCAGTACTTC
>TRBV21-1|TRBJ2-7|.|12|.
CASSPDRTEQYF
TGTGCCAGCAGCCCCGACAGGACTGAGCAGTACTTC
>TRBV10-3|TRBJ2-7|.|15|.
CAITSSADSSYEQYF
TGTGCCATCACATCTAGCGCCGATAGCTCCTACGAGCAGTACTTC
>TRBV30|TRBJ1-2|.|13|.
CAWSPGGVGGYTF
TGTGCCTGGAGTCCGGGGGGCGTGGGGGGCTACACCTTC
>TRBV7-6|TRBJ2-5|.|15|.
CASSQQQGAQETQYF
TGTGCCAGCAGCCAACAACAGGGAGCTCAAGAGACCCAGTACTTC
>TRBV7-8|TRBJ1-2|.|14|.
CASSLVQSNYGYTF
TGTGCCAGCAGCTTGGTACAGTCTAACTATGGCTACACCTTC
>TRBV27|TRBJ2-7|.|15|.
CASSPGTYRPHEQYF
TGTGCCAGCAGCCCCGGGACATACCGTCCCCACGAGCAGTACTTC
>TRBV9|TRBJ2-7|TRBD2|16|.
CASSVESSGVGYEQYF
TGTGCCAGCAGCGTAGAATCGAGCGGGGTCGGATACGAGCAGTACTTC
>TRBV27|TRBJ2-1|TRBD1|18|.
CASSLHIVGQGLYNEQFF
TGTGCCAGCAGCCTGCATATCGTAGGACAGGGTTTGTACAATGAGCAGTTCTTC
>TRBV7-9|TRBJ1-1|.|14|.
CASSPMRENTEAFF
TGTGCCAGCAGCCCGATGAGAGAAAACACTGAAGCTTTCTTT
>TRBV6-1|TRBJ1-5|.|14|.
CASTGGGSNQPQHF
TGTGCCAGCACCGGGGGGGGAAGCAATCAGCCCCAGCATTTT
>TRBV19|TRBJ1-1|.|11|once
CASKGVGEAFF
TGTGCCAGTAAAGGGGTCGGTGAAGCTTTCTTT
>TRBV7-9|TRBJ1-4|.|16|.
CASSVSGPATNEKLFF
TGTGCCAGCAGTGTTTCAGGTCCAGCAACTAATGAAAAACTGTTTTTT
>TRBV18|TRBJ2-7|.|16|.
CASSPPGPPVAYEQYF
TGTGCCAGCTCACCACCCGGTCCCCCGGTGGCCTACGAGCAGTACTTC
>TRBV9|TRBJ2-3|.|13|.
CASSFRRTDTQYF
TGTGCCAGCAGCTTCCGTCGCACAGATACGCAGTATTTT
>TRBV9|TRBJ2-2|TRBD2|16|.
CASRGGTSGRIGELFF
TGTGCCAGCAGGGGGGGAACTAGCGGGAGGATCGGGGAGCTGTTTTTT
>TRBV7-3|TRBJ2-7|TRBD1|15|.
CASSLTGQGYYEQYF
TGTGCCAGCAGCTTAACGGGACAGGGGTACTACGAGCAGTACTTC
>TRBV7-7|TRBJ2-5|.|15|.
CASSLAGGGRETQYF
TGTGCTAGCAGCCTCGCTGGGGGGGGCCGGGAGACCCAGTACTTC
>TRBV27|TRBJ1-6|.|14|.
CASSLVTGLSPLHF
TGTGCCAGCAGTTTAGTTACAGGGCTTTCACCCCTCCACTTT
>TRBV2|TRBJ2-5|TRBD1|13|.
CASSQQGGETQYF
TGTGCCAGCAGCCAACAGGGGGGAGAGACCCAGTACTTC
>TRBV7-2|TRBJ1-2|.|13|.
CASSPQANYGYTF
TGTGCCAGCAGCCCACAGGCTAACTATGGCTACACCTTC
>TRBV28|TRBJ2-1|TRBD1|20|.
CASSTLTRTGEKGGYNEQFF
TGTGCCAGCAGTACCCTAACCCGGACAGGGGAAAAGGGGGGCTACAATGAGCAGTTCTTC
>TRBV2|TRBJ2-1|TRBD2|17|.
CASTLTSAPSSYNEQFF
TGTGCCAGCACCTTGACTAGCGCCCCGAGCTCCTACAATGAGCAGTTCTTC
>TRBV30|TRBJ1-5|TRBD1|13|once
CAWRDRGGQPQHF
TGTGCCTGGAGAGACAGGGGGGGGCAGCCCCAGCATTTT
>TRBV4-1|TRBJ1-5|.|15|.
CASSQDWAVNQPQHF
TGCGCCAGCAGCCAAGATTGGGCAGTTAATCAGCCCCAGCATTTT
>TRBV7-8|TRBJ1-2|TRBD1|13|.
CASSSRTGSGYTF
TGTGCCAGCAGCTCTCGGACAGGGAGTGGCTACACCTTC
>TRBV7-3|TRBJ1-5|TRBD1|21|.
CASRRTCRDRQQCGGNQPQHF
TGTGCCAGCAGAAGGACTTGCCGGGACAGACAGCAGTGTGGGGGCAATCAGCCCCAGCATTTT
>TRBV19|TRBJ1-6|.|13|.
CASSIRGNSPLHF
TGTGCCAGTAGTATTAGGGGCAATTCACCCCTCCACTTT
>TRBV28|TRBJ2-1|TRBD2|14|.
CASSLRLAGLEQFF
TGTGCCAGCAGTTTAAGACTAGCGGGACTTGAGCAGTTCTTC
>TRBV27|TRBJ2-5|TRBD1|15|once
CASSADRGRRETQYF
TGTGCCAGCAGTGCGGACAGGGGGCGAAGGGAGACCCAGTACTTC
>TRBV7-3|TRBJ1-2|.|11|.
CASSQGDGYTF
TGTGCCAGTTCACAGGGCGATGGCTACACCTTC
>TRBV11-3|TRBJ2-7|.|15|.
CASSLYGRKGYEQYF
TGTGCCAGCAGCTTATATGGGAGGAAGGGCTACGAGCAGTACTTC
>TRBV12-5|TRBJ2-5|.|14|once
CASGRRLSQETQYF
TGTGCTAGTGGCCGTCGGTTGAGCCAAGAGACCCAGTACTTC
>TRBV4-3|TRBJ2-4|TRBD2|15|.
CASSRWRGASNIQYF
TGCGCCAGCAGCCGATGGCGGGGGGCCTCAAACATTCAGTACTTC
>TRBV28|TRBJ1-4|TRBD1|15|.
CAISPAGQGNEKLFF
TGTGCCATCTCCCCGGCGGGACAGGGTAATGAAAAACTGTTTTTT
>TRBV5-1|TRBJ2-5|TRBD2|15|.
CASSTGLAGQETQYF
TGCGCCAGCAGCACGGGACTAGCGGGGCAAGAGACCCAGTACTTC
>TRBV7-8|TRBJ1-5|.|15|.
CASSLGARPNQPQHF
TGTGCCAGCAGCTTAGGAGCGCGGCCCAATCAGCCCCAGCATTTT
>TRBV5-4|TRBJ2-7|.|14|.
CASSPSGGRNEQYF
TGTGCCAGCAGCCCCAGCGGAGGGCGGAACGAGCAGTACTTC
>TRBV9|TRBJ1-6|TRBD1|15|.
CASSGRQGDNSPLHF
TGTGCCAGCAGCGGACGACAGGGGGATAATTCACCCCTCCACTTT
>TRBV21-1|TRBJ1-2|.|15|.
CASSKDLGHNYGYTF
TGTGCCAGCAGCAAAGATCTGGGACATAACTATGGCTACACCTTC
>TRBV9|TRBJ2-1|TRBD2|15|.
CASSVGGTSGSEQFF
TGTGCCAGCAGCGTAGGGGGGACTAGCGGGAGTGAGCAGTTCTTC